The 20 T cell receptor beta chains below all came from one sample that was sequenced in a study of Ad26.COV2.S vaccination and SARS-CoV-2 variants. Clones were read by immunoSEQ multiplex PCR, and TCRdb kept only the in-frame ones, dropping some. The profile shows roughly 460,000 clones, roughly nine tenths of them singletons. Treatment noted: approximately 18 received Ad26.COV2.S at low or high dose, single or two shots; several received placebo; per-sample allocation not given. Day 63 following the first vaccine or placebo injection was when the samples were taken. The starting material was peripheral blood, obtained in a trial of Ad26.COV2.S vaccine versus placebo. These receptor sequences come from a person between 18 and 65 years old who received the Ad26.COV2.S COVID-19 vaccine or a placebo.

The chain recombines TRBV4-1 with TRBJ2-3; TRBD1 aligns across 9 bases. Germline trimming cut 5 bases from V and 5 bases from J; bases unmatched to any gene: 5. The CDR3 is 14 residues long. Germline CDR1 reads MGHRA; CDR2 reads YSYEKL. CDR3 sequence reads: CASSLGQGIDTQYF. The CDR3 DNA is TGCGCCAGCAGCTTGGGACAGGGAATAGATACGCAGTATTTT.

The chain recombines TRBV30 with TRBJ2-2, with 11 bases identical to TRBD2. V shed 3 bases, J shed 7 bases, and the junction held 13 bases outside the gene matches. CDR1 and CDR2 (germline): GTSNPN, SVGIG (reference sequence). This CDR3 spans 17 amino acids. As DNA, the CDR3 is TGTGCCTGGAGCGGGGGCCGGACTAGCGGGTCGATCGGGGAGCTGTTTTTT. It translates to CAWSGGRTSGSIGELFF.

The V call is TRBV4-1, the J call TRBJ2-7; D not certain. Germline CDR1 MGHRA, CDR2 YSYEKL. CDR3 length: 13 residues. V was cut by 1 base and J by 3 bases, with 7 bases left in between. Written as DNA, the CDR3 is TGCGCCAGCAGCCAAGGGTTCGGCTACGAGCAGTACTTC. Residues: CASSQGFGYEQYF.

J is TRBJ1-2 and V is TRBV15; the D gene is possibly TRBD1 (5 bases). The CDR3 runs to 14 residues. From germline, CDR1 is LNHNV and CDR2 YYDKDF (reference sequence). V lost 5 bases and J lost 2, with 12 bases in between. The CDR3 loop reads CATSSGWGNYGYTF. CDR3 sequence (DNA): TGTGCCACCAGCTCCGGTTGGGGGAACTATGGCTACACCTTC.

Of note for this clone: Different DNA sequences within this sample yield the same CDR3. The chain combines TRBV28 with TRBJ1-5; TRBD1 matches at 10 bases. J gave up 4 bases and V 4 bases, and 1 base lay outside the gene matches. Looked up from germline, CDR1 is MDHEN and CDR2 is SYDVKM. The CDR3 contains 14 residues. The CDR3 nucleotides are TGTGCCAGCAGTTCGGGACAGGGGAATCAGCCCCAGCATTTT. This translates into CASSSGQGNQPQHF.

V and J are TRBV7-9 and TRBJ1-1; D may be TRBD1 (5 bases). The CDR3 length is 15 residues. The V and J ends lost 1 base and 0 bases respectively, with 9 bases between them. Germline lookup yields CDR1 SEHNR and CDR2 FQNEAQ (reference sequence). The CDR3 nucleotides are TGTGCCAGCAGCTTAGGGGGGTATCTGAACACTGAAGCTTTCTTT. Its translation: CASSLGGYLNTEAFF.

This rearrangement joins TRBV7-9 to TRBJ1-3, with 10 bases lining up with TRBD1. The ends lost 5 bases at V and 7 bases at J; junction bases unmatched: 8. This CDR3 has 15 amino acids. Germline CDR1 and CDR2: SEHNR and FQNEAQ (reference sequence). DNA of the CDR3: TGTGCCAGCAGCCCCCGGACAGGGGGGTGGAACACCATATATTTT. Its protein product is CASSPRTGGWNTIYF. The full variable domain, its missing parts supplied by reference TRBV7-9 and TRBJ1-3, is DTGVSQNPRHKITKRGQNVTFRCDPISEHNRLYWYRQTLGQGPEFLTYFQNEAQLEKSRLLSDRFSAERPKGSFSTLEIQRTEQGDSAMYLCASSPRTGGWNTIYFGEGSWLTVV.

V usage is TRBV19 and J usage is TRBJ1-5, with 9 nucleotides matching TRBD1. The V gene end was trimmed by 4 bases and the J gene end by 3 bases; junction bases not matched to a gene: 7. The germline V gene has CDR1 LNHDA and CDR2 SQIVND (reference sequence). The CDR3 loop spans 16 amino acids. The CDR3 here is CASSTVQGATNQPQHF. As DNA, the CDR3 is TGTGCCAGTAGTACGGTACAGGGGGCGACCAATCAGCCCCAGCATTTT. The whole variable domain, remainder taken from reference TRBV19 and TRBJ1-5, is DGGITQSPKYLFRKEGQNVTLSCEQNLNHDAMYWYRQDPGQGLRLIYYSQIVNDFQKGDIAEGYSVSREKKESFPLTVTSAQKNPTAFYLCASSTVQGATNQPQHFGDGTRLSIL.

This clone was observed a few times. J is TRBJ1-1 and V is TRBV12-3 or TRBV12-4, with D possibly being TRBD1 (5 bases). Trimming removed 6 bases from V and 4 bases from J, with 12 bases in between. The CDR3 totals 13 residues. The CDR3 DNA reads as TGTGCCAGCAGCGCTCTGGGGGGCACTGAAGCTTTCTTT. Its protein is CASSALGGTEAFF.

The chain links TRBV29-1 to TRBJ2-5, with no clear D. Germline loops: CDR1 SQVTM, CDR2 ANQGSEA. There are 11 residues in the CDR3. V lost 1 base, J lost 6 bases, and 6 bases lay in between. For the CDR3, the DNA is TGCAGCGTTGAAGCCGGCAAGACCCAGTACTTC. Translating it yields CSVEAGKTQYF.

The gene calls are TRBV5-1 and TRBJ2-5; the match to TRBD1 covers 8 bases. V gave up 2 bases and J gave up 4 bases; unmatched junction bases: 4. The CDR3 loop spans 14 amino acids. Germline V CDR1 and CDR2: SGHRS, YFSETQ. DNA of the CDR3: TGCGCCAGCAGCTTTCAGGGGGCCCCAGAGACCCAGTACTTC. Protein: CASSFQGAPETQYF.

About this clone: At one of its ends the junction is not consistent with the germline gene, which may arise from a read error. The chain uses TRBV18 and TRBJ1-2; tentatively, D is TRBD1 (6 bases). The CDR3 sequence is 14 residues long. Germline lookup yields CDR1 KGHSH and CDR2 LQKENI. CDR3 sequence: CASSPPDRRYGYTF. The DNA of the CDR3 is TGTGCCAGCTCCCCACCCGACAGGCGCTATGGCTACACCTTC. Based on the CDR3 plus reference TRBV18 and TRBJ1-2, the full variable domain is NAGVMQNPRHLVRRRGQEARLRCSPMKGHSHVYWYRQLPEEGLKFMVYLQKENIIDESGMPKERFSAEFPKEGPSILRIQQVVRGDSAAYFCASSPPDRRYGYTFGSGTRLTVV.

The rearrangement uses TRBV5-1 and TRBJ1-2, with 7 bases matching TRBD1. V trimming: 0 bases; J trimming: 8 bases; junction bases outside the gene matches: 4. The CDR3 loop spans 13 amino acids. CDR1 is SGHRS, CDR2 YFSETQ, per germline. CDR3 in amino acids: CASSLDRGKGYTF. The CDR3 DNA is TGCGCCAGCAGCTTGGACAGGGGAAAAGGCTACACCTTC.

As DNA, the CDR3 is TGTGCCAGCAGTTTATCCCGGGTCGACGAGCAGTACTTC. This gives the protein CASSLSRVDEQYF. V and J are TRBV27 and TRBJ2-7, with no clear D. The CDR3 covers 13 residues. Germline loops: CDR1 MNHEY, CDR2 SMNVEV (reference sequence). Between the trimmed V and J ends, which lost 0 bases and 5 bases, there was a span of 8 bases.

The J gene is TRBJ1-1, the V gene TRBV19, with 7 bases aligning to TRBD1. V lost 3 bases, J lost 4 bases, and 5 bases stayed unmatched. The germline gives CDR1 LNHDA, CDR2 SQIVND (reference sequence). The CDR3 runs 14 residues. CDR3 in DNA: TGTGCCAGTAGTATGAGACAGGGATCCACTGAAGCTTTCTTT. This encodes CASSMRQGSTEAFF.

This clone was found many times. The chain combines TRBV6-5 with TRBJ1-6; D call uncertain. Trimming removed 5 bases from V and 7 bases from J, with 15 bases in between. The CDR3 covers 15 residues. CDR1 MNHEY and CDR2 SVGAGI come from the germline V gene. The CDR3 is CASSNRHATNSPLHF. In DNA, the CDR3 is TGTGCCAGCAGTAACCGTCACGCGACGAATTCACCCCTCCACTTT.

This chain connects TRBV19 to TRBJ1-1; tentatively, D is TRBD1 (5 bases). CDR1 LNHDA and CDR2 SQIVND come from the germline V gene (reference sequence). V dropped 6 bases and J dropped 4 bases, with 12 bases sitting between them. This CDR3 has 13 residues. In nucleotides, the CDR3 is TGTGCCAGTAGCTCTCGGGGGGTCACTGAAGCTTTCTTT. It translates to CASSSRGVTEAFF.

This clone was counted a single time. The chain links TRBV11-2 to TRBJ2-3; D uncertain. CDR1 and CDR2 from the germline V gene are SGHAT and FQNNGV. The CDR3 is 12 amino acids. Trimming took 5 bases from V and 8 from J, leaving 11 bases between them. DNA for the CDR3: TGTGCCAGCAGCGCGAACGATGGTACGCAGTATTTT. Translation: CASSANDGTQYF. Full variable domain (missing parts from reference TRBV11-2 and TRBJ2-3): EAGVAQSPRYKIIEKRQSVAFWCNPISGHATLYWYQQILGQGPKLLIQFQNNGVVDDSQLPKDRFSAERLKGVDSTLKIQPAKLEDSAVYLCASSANDGTQYFGPGTRLTVL.

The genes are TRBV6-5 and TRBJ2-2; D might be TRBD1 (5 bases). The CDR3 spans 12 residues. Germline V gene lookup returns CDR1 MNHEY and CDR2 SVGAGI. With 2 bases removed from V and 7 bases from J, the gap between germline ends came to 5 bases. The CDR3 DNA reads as TGTGCCAGCAGTTACCAGGGCGGGGAGCTGTTTTTT. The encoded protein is CASSYQGGELFF.

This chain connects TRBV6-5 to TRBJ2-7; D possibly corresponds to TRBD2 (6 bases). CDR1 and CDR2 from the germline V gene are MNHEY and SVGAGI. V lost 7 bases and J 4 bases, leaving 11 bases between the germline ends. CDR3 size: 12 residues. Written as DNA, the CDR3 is TGTGCCAGCAAGGAGGGGATATACGAGCAGTACTTC. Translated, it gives CASKEGIYEQYF.